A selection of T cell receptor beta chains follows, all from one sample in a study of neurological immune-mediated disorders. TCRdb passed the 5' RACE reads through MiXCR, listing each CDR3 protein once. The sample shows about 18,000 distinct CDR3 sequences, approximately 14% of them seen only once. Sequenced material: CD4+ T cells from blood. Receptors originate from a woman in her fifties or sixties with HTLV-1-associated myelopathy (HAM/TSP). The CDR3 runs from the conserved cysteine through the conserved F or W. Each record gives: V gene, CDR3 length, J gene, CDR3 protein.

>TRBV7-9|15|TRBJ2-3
CASTYSGSHADTQYF
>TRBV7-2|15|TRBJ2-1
CASSRYAGDQNEQFF
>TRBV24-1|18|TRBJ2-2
CATSDIPRAGGPTGELFF
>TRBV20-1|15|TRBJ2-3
CSAIGGGGGADTQYF
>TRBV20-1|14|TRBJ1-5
CSASLGDGNQPQHF
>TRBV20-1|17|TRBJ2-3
CSASLLWSSGGTDTQYF
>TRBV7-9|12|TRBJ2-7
CASSPRRDEQYF
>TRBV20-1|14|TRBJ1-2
CSASPTKGYYGYTF
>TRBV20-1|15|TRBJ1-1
CSARYDRDMNTEAFF
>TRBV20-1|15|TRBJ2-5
CSARERAGASETQYF
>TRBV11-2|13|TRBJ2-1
CASSLQPSDEQFF
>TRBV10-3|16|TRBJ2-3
CAISPTPGQGPDTQYF
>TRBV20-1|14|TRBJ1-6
CSALFSEGGLALHF
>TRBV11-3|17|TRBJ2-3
CASSSWGLAGGLHTQYF
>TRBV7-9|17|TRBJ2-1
CASSFRLAGALGFEQFF
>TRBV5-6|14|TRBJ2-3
CASSSAEASDTQYF
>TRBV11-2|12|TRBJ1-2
CASSLQDRGYTF
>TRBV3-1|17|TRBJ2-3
CASSLSLRNPSTDTQYF
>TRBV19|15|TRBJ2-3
CASSIWARESDTQYF
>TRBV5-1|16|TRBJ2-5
CASSPGTGGYQETQYF
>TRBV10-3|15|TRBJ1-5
CAIRGTGEGNQPQHF
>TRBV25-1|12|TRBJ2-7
CASSERSYEQYF
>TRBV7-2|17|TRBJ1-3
CASSLGRGPGSGNTIYF
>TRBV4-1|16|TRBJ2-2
CASSTIAGGPIGELFF
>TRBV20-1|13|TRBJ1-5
CSAQAPEGQPQHF
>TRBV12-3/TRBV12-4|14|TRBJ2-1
CASMRREGRWGQFF
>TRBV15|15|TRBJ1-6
CATSRDRGSSSPLHF
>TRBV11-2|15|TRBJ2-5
CASTTGDGAQETQYF